This passage covers 22 T cell receptor beta chains from one sample sequenced in a study of PD-1 blockade in mismatch repair-deficient tumors. Method: immunoSEQ multiplex PCR; TCRdb's copy keeps in-frame clones and lacks some. The sample carries tens of thousands of clones, roughly 80% recorded once. The sample here was peripheral blood, taken 12 weeks after starting pembrolizumab. The receptors here all came from an adult with mismatch repair-deficient cancer.

The J gene is TRBJ1-2, the V gene TRBV19; D is possibly TRBD1 (5 bases). From germline, CDR1 is LNHDA and CDR2 SQIVND (reference sequence). CDR3 length equals 13 residues. Trimming left V 1 base short and J 4 bases short, with 7 bases between. The CDR3 sequence: CASSIVGGYGYTF. The CDR3 DNA follows: TGTGCCAGTAGTATAGTTGGGGGCTATGGCTACACCTTC.

This chain uses TRBV15 with TRBJ1-1; the D gene is possibly TRBD1 (5 bases). CDR1 and CDR2 (germline): LNHNV, YYDKDF (reference sequence). CDR3 length: 14 residues. The germline V and J ends were trimmed by 1 base and 0 bases, with 6 bases remaining between them. The DNA for the CDR3 is TGTGCCACCAGCAGAGGACAGATGAACACTGAAGCTTTCTTT. Translating gives CATSRGQMNTEAFF.

This clone was found once. The V call is TRBV6-1, the J call TRBJ2-7, with 7 bases identical to TRBD2. This CDR3 contains 15 residues. The germline V gene encodes CDR1 MNHNS and CDR2 SASEGT. Unmatched junction bases numbered 11, after V lost 3 bases and J lost 6 bases. The CDR3, as DNA: TGTGCCAGCAGTGACCCGGGCGCTAGCGGTCCCGAGCAGTACTTC. Encoded protein: CASSDPGASGPEQYF.

The V call is TRBV27, the J call TRBJ1-3; D unclear. Germline loops: CDR1 MNHEY, CDR2 SMNVEV (reference sequence). Trimming took off 8 bases at V and 3 bases at J, with 8 bases between the two ends. CDR3 length: 12 residues. The CDR3 DNA follows: TGTGCCAGCGGGAGGATTGGAAACACCATATATTTT. It specifies CASGRIGNTIYF.

The table lists this clone with a count of one. The chain couples TRBV4-1 to TRBJ2-7; a weak D match, TRBD1 (5 bases). V was pared by 0 bases and J by 7 bases, with 16 bases between. Germline CDR1 and CDR2: MGHRA and YSYEKL. The CDR3 has 15 residues. CDR3 DNA: TGCGCCAGCAGCCAAGATCTAGGGGTTCGGCGAGAGCAGTACTTC. This translates into CASSQDLGVRREQYF.

In this sample, this clone turned up once. V is TRBV29-1 and J is TRBJ2-6; no clear D. The CDR3 spans 13 residues. Trimming removed 3 bases at V and 1 base at J, with 4 bases between. Per the germline V gene, CDR1 is SQVTM and CDR2 is ANQGSEA. CDR3: CSVDFSGANVLTF. The CDR3 DNA is TGCAGCGTTGATTTTTCTGGGGCCAACGTCCTGACTTTC.

The chain carries TRBV5-6 and TRBJ1-1; no reliable D call. The V end lost 1 base, the J end lost 1 base, and 5 bases lay between the germline ends. CDR1 and CDR2 (germline): SGHDT, YYEEEE. CDR3 length: 13 amino acids. The CDR3: CASSLYQNTEAFF. CDR3 in DNA: TGTGCCAGCAGCTTGTACCAGAACACTGAAGCTTTCTTT.

The chain employs TRBV7-8 and TRBJ2-2, with 8 positions matching TRBD1. The ends lost 5 bases at V and 5 bases at J; junction bases unmatched: 4. The CDR3 spans 14 residues. CDR1 and CDR2 from the germline V gene are SGHVS and FQNEAQ. CDR3 residues: CASSLRDRTGELFF. In nucleotides, the CDR3 is TGTGCCAGCAGCCTTCGGGACAGGACCGGGGAGCTGTTTTTT.

This chain uses TRBV5-6 with TRBJ1-2; perhaps TRBD1 as D (5 bases). The germline V gene encodes CDR1 SGHDT and CDR2 YYEEEE. The ends were cut back, 3 bases at V and 8 bases at J, with 14 bases in the middle. The CDR3 loop spans 13 amino acids. The CDR3: CASSWWGGVGYTF. The CDR3, as DNA: TGTGCCAGCAGCTGGTGGGGGGGTGTGGGCTACACCTTC.

The chain joins TRBV6-5 to TRBJ1-1; no clear D. CDR3 length equals 9 residues. Trimming pared 6 bases from V and 8 bases from J, leaving 4 bases between. Looked up from germline, CDR1 is MNHEY and CDR2 is SVGAGI. The chain's CDR3 is CASSQEAFF. DNA for the CDR3: TGTGCCAGCAGCCAGGAAGCTTTCTTT.

The gene calls are TRBV7-9 and TRBJ2-7; 12 positions agree with TRBD2. Germline V gene lookup returns CDR1 SEHNR and CDR2 FQNEAQ (reference sequence). This CDR3 has 15 residues. J lost 2 bases, V lost 5 bases, and 4 bases had no gene match. CDR3 residues: CASSGWTSGTYEQYF. CDR3 DNA sequence: TGTGCCAGCAGCGGATGGACTAGCGGGACCTACGAGCAGTACTTC.

CDR3: CASKANYDTQYF. The CDR3 nucleotides are TGTGCCAGCAAAGCCAACTATGATACGCAGTATTTT. The J gene is TRBJ2-3, the V gene TRBV6-5; D unresolved. Per the germline V gene, CDR1 is MNHEY and CDR2 is SVGAGI. There are 12 residues in the CDR3. V lost 7 bases and J lost 6, with 11 bases in between.

This clone was detected once. The chain uses TRBV7-2 and TRBJ2-7; the D call may be TRBD1 or TRBD2 (5 bases each). The CDR3 sequence is 15 residues long. Per germline, CDR1 SGHTA and CDR2 FQGNSA. The V gene lost 5 bases and the J gene lost 2 bases, with 16 bases spanning the gap. CDR3 residues: CASSNRDRLPYEQYF. The CDR3 DNA sequence: TGTGCCAGCAGCAACCGGGACCGACTTCCCTACGAGCAGTACTTC.

The J gene is TRBJ1-3, the V gene TRBV7-9, with no clear D. The V and J ends lost 6 bases and 2 bases respectively, with 8 bases between them. The CDR3 has 13 residues. Germline-derived CDR1 and CDR2 are SEHNR and FQNEAQ (reference sequence). In DNA form, the CDR3 reads TGTGCCAGCAGTTGGGAAGCTGGAAACACCATATATTTT. This translates into CASSWEAGNTIYF.

The chain is built from TRBV4-2 and TRBJ2-1, with D possibly being TRBD2 (6 bases). Germline CDR1 reads LGHNA; CDR2 reads YNFKEQ. This CDR3 comprises 15 residues. V was cut by 5 bases and J by 3 bases, with 14 bases left in between. The CDR3 loop reads CASSLGASDYNEQFF. CDR3 bases: TGTGCCAGCAGCTTGGGAGCTAGCGACTACAATGAGCAGTTCTTC.

The chain recombines TRBV5-1 with TRBJ1-3, with no clear D. The CDR3 sequence is 16 residues long. The germline V and J ends were trimmed by 5 bases and 0 bases, with 15 bases remaining between them. Germline V gene data show CDR1 as SGHRS and CDR2 as YFSETQ. The CDR3 DNA reads as TGCGCCAGCAGAGACGGATATGTCAGCTCTGGAAACACCATATATTTT. This translates into CASRDGYVSSGNTIYF. The full variable domain, in which reference TRBV5-1 and TRBJ1-3 provide the parts outside the CDR3, is KAGVTQTPRYLIKTRGQQVTLSCSPISGHRSVSWYQQTPGQGLQFLFEYFSETQRNKGNFPGRFSGRQFSNSRSEMNVSTLELGDSALYLCASRDGYVSSGNTIYFGEGSWLTVV.

The chain couples TRBV7-9 to TRBJ2-7; 11 bases line up with TRBD2. From germline, CDR1 is SEHNR and CDR2 FQNEAQ (reference sequence). The CDR3 spans 16 residues. V shed 5 bases and J 3 bases; nucleotides not matched to a gene: 9. In DNA, the CDR3 is TGTGCCAGCAGCCTGATTAGCGGGAGGGCCCTCTACGAGCAGTACTTC. As protein: CASSLISGRALYEQYF.

This clone was observed a few times. J is TRBJ2-7 and V is TRBV28; 7 bases fit TRBD1. The CDR3 consists of 13 residues. Germline CDR1 and CDR2: MDHEN and SYDVKM. Trimming removed 3 bases from V and 12 bases from J; junction bases left unmatched: 11. The CDR3 region has the DNA TGTGCCAGCAGTTTGCTGGGGACAGCCGGGTGGTACTTC. This encodes CASSLLGTAGWYF. Using reference TRBV28 and TRBJ2-7 for the parts outside the CDR3, the full variable domain is DVKVTQSSRYLVKRTGEKVFLECVQDMDHENMFWYRQDPGLGLRLIYFSYDVKMKEKGDIPEGYSVSREKKERFSLILESASTNQTSMYLCASSLLGTAGWYFGPGTRLTVT.

The genes are TRBV28 and TRBJ1-5; a weak D match, TRBD1 (6 bases). This CDR3 has 14 amino acids. Germline assignment: CDR1 MDHEN and CDR2 SYDVKM. V was pared by 3 bases and J by 4 bases, with 10 bases between. CDR3 in amino acids: CASSFPRGNQPQHF. The CDR3 DNA sequence: TGTGCCAGCAGTTTCCCCAGGGGAAATCAGCCCCAGCATTTT.

This sequence joins TRBV7-3 and TRBJ1-1; the D is unclear. Germline V gene lookup returns CDR1 SGHTA and CDR2 FQGTGA. Between the trimmed V and J ends, which lost 2 bases and 6 bases, there was a span of 10 bases. The CDR3 totals 13 residues. This CDR3 reads CASSLYGRAEAFF. The CDR3 DNA is TGTGCCAGCAGCTTATATGGGAGGGCTGAAGCTTTCTTT.

This clone was recorded only once. The chain combines TRBV11-3 with TRBJ1-1; D remains unclear. Per the germline V gene, CDR1 is SGHNT and CDR2 is YENEEA. CDR3 length equals 13 residues. Between the trimmed V and J ends, which lost 0 bases and 4 bases, there was a span of 6 bases. Here the CDR3 reads CASSLEPPTEAFF. The CDR3 DNA sequence: TGTGCCAGCAGCTTAGAGCCCCCCACTGAAGCTTTCTTT.

V is TRBV5-4 and J is TRBJ2-3; D is ambiguous. V dropped 0 bases and J dropped 2 bases, with 7 bases sitting between them. Germline CDR1 reads SGHNT; CDR2 reads YYREEE (reference sequence). CDR3 size: 14 residues. Here the CDR3 reads CASSLDPSTDTQYF. The CDR3 nucleotides are TGTGCCAGCAGCTTGGACCCCTCCACAGATACGCAGTATTTT.